Below, 12 T cell receptor beta chains from the same sample are listed, as sequenced in a study of T cells after yellow fever vaccination. TCRdb analysed the 5' RACE reads with MiXCR anew, one entry per CDR3 protein. The sample carries fewer than 450,000 distinct CDR3 sequences, roughly 4% recorded once. The sequenced sample was PBMCs, obtained 5 days after the yellow fever booster vaccination. The source is a man aged 18 to 30 who received the YFV17D yellow fever vaccine.

This clonotype was seen a few times. This chain uses TRBV5-6 with TRBJ2-5, with a weak D call TRBD1 (5 bases). The CDR3 has 14 residues. V lost 1 base and J 4 bases, leaving 11 bases between the germline ends. The germline V gene encodes CDR1 SGHDT and CDR2 YYEEEE. The CDR3 sequence is CASSLQGATETQYF. CDR3 DNA sequence: TGTGCCAGCAGCTTGCAGGGCGCGACAGAGACCCAGTACTTC.

This clonotype has just a few counts. The V and J genes are TRBV7-2 and TRBJ2-5; 10 bases agree with TRBD2. In germline, CDR1 is SGHTA, CDR2 FQGNSA. The CDR3 contains 15 residues. V was pared by 5 bases and J by 5 bases, with 8 bases of the junction left unmatched. In DNA, the CDR3 is TGTGCCAGCAGCCCGACTAGCGGGCGAGGGGAGACCCAGTACTTC. It yields the protein CASSPTSGRGETQYF.

The genes are TRBV7-6 and TRBJ2-3; perhaps D is TRBD1 or TRBD2 (5 bases each). The germline V gene encodes CDR1 SGHVS and CDR2 FNYEAQ. This CDR3 is built from 16 residues. Trimming removed 4 bases from V and 2 bases from J, with 16 bases in between. CDR3 nucleotides: TGTGCCAGCAGCTCCCTGGGACGGAGAACCACAGATACGCAGTATTTT. Its translation: CASSSLGRRTTDTQYF.

This clonotype was seen more than once but under ten times. This rearrangement joins TRBV29-1 to TRBJ1-1; D remains ambiguous. The CDR3 runs to 12 residues. The V end lost 7 bases, the J end lost 0 bases, and 9 bases lay between the germline ends. Germline V gene lookup returns CDR1 SQVTM and CDR2 ANQGSEA. Here the CDR3 reads CSAWTLNTEAFF. CDR3 nucleotide sequence: TGCAGCGCCTGGACCCTGAACACTGAAGCTTTCTTT.

The chain employs TRBV12-3 or TRBV12-4 and TRBJ1-6; D is uncertain. The CDR3 is made up of 14 amino acids. V lost 8 bases and J lost 0, with 8 bases in between. The CDR3 DNA reads TGTGCCAGCGCATATAGCTCCTATAATTCACCCCTCCACTTT. Protein sequence: CASAYSSYNSPLHF.

This clonotype has at least ten counts. J is TRBJ2-3 and V is TRBV5-1, with D perhaps being TRBD1 or TRBD2 (6 bases each). V shed 3 bases and J shed 4 bases, with 18 bases lying between them. CDR1 and CDR2 from the germline V gene are SGHRS and YFSETQ. This CDR3 region has 16 residues. CDR3 loop: CASSSGVTRGADTQYF. The CDR3 DNA reads TGCGCCAGCAGCTCGGGAGTCACCAGGGGCGCAGATACGCAGTATTTT.

This clonotype has a handful of counts. The chain carries TRBV6-2 or TRBV6-3 and TRBJ1-5; unclear D gene. Germline CDR1 is MNHEY and CDR2 is SVGEGT. The length of the CDR3 is 13 residues. V was pared by 2 bases and J by 6 bases, with 8 bases between. This chain's CDR3 is CASSYVGVQPQHF. In DNA, the CDR3 is TGTGCCAGCAGTTACGTGGGAGTTCAGCCCCAGCATTTT.

This clonotype turned up a few times. The V call is TRBV20-1, the J call TRBJ1-2; D is possibly TRBD1 (5 bases). Germline V gives CDR1 DFQATT, CDR2 SNEGSKA (reference sequence). The CDR3 consists of 16 residues. V shed 6 bases and J shed 1 base, with 21 bases lying between them. The CDR3 loop reads CSARSSQALLNYGYTF. CDR3 in DNA: TGCAGTGCCCGTTCTTCACAGGCCCTCCTTAACTATGGCTACACCTTC.

Only a few counts were recorded for this clonotype. The chain links TRBV6-5 to TRBJ1-5; D is perhaps TRBD1 (5 bases). This CDR3 is 14 amino acids long. With 6 bases removed from V and 1 base from J, the gap between germline ends came to 10 bases. Germline loops: CDR1 MNHEY, CDR2 SVGAGI. CDR3 region: CASSAGGSNQPQHF. Here the CDR3 DNA reads TGTGCCAGCAGCGCCGGGGGGAGCAATCAGCCCCAGCATTTT.

The V gene is TRBV5-4, the J gene TRBJ1-2; 12 nucleotides agree with TRBD1. V lost 3 bases, J lost 6 bases, and 6 bases stayed unmatched. CDR1 is SGHNT, CDR2 YYREEE, per germline (reference sequence). CDR3 size: 15 residues. CDR3 bases: TGTGCCAGCAGCTGGCCGGGACAGGGGGCGCATGGCTACACCTTC. Its protein product is CASSWPGQGAHGYTF.

This clonotype was detected only a few times. The rearrangement joins TRBV12-3 or TRBV12-4 to TRBJ2-1; D unresolved. With 7 bases removed from V and 4 bases from J, the gap between germline ends came to 5 bases. CDR3 length equals 11 residues. The chain's CDR3 is CASTQYNEQFF. The DNA of the CDR3 is TGTGCCAGCACGCAGTACAATGAGCAGTTCTTC.

This clonotype appeared a few times. The chain couples TRBV19 to TRBJ2-5; 9 bases agree with TRBD1. Germline V gene lookup returns CDR1 LNHDA and CDR2 SQIVND (reference sequence). This CDR3 has 15 amino acids. Trimming removed 5 bases from V and 5 bases from J; junction bases left unmatched: 9. The CDR3 region is CASSPGTGFWETQYF. The DNA of the CDR3 is TGTGCCAGTAGTCCGGGGACAGGGTTTTGGGAGACCCAGTACTTC.